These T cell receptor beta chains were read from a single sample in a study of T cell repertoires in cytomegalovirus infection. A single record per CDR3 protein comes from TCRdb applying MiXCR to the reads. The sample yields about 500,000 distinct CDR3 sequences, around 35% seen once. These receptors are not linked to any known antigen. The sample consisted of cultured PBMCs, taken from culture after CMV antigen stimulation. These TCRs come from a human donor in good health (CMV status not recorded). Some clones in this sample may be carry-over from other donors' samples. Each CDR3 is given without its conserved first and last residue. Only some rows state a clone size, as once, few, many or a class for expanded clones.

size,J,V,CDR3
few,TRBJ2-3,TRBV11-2,ASSLAAGGKGTDTQY
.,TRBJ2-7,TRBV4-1,ASSQVTSYEQY
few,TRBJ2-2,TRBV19,ASSARLAGGELF
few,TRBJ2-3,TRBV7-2,ASSLDYGADTQY
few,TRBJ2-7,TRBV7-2,ASSFRAGGPYEQY
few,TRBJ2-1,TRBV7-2,ASSLRGTGYYNEQF
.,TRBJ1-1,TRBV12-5,ASGWRAGGAGTEAF
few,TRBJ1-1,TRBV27,ASRRTGGTEAF
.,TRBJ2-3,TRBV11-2,ASSLLFSTSGSTDTQY
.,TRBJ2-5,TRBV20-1,SARPPLAERGETQY
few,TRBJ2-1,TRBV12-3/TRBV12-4,ASSTGTRNNEQF
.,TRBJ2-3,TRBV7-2,ASSQIGQADYTQY
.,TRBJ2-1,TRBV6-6,ASSSRLAGARNEQF